A single TCR beta chain is shown here with its context. These data are taken from a study of shared clonotypes between healthy human individuals. Caucasian adults living in Nashville, Tennessee, provided all samples. Each subset's genomic DNA was shared equally among a number of immunoSEQ plates. TCRdb keeps only in-frame clones here, not all; method: immunoSEQ multiplex PCR. Of about 2 million clones listed, 95% are singletons. This CDR3 has 15 residues. Germline CDR1 and CDR2: MNHEY and SVGAGI. J lost 7 bases, V lost 6 bases, and 12 bases had no gene match. Sequences were obtained from naive CD4+ T cells sorted from blood. The sample's subset: CD45RA+ positively selected. The clonotype was recovered from a young man in good health. J is TRBJ2-1 and V is TRBV6-5, with 7 positions matching TRBD1. The CDR3 is CASSPPKGASNEQFF. The CDR3 nucleotides read TGTGCCAGCAGCCCTCCGAAGGGGGCGAGTAATGAGCAGTTCTTC.